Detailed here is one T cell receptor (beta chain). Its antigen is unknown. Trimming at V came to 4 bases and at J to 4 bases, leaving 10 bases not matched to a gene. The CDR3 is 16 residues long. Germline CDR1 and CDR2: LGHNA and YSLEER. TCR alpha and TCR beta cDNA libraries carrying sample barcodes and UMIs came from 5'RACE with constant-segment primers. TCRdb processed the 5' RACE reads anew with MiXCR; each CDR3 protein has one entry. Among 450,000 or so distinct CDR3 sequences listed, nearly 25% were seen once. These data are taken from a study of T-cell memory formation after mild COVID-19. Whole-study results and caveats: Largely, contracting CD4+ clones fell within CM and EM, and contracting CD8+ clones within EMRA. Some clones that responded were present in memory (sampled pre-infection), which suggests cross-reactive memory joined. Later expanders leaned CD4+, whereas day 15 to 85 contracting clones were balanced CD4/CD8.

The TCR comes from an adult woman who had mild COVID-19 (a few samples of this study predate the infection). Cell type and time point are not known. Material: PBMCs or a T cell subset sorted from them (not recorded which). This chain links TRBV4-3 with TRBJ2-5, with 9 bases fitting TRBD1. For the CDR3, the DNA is TGCGCCAGCAGCCCCCAAGGGACAGGGTTTTCAGAGACCCAGTACTTC. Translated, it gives CASSPQGTGFSETQYF.